The entry that follows covers one T cell receptor beta chain sequence. Its antigen remains unidentified. These data belong to a study of a mutant IDH1 vaccine in newly diagnosed glioma. Across the study: In weeks 1, 3, 5, 7, 11, 15, 19 and 23, patients were vaccinated. Vaccine administration was initiated 4-6 weeks following radiotherapy alone, or with temozolomide cycles. Earlier care involved radiotherapy, temozolomide, or both, and the majority received both. General study findings and limits: Vaccination induced immune responses in about 92% of patients.

Described time point: week 5, during vaccination. Each vaccine dose was 300 ug of mutant IDH1 20-mer peptide, with topical imiquimod. V lost 2 bases to trimming and J lost 1 base, with 14 bases between them. CDR3 length: 16 amino acids. From germline, CDR1 is SGHTA and CDR2 FQGNSA. Profiling relied on immunoSEQ multiplex PCR, and the TCRdb table lists in-frame clones only, not all of them. The sample contains about 58,000 clones, roughly four fifths of which appear only once. The receptor comes from a woman between 50 and 59 years old with glioma. The chain carries TRBV7-2 and TRBJ1-1; no reliable D call. Sequenced material: PBMCs, taken from a glioma patient whose treatment included an IDH1 peptide vaccine. For the CDR3, the DNA is TGTGCCAGCAGCTTAAAACCTCTTTCGGGGAACACTGAAGCTTTCTTT. Translation gives CASSLKPLSGNTEAFF. Full variable domain (remainder filled in from reference TRBV7-2 and TRBJ1-1): GAGVSQSPSNKVTEKGKDVELRCDPISGHTALYWYRQSLGQGLEFLIYFQGNSAPDKSGLPSDRFSAERTGGSVSTLTIQRTQQEDSAVYLCASSLKPLSGNTEAFFGQGTRLTVV.